The source of this T cell receptor (beta chain) is a study of blood T cell repertoires in COVID-19. Symptom resolution, clearance, or two negative PCRs marked the recovered donors of Cohort 3. CDR3 size: 18 residues. Germline V gene lookup returns CDR1 LGHNA and CDR2 YNFKEQ. V was cut by 0 bases and J by 0 bases, with 17 bases left in between. Assay: immunoSEQ multiplex PCR; the TCRdb copy retains only in-frame clones and omits some. The table records over 150,000 clones, approximately 80% of them present only once. Specimen: PBMCs or T cells enriched from blood (not recorded which). The gene calls are TRBV4-2 and TRBJ1-2; D perhaps matches TRBD1 (5 bases). The TCR originated in a middle-aged man who had recovered from COVID-19. In DNA, the CDR3 is TGTGCCAGCAGCCAAGAGTTCACAGGAATAAGGGCTAACTATGGCTACACCTTC. It encodes CASSQEFTGIRANYGYTF.